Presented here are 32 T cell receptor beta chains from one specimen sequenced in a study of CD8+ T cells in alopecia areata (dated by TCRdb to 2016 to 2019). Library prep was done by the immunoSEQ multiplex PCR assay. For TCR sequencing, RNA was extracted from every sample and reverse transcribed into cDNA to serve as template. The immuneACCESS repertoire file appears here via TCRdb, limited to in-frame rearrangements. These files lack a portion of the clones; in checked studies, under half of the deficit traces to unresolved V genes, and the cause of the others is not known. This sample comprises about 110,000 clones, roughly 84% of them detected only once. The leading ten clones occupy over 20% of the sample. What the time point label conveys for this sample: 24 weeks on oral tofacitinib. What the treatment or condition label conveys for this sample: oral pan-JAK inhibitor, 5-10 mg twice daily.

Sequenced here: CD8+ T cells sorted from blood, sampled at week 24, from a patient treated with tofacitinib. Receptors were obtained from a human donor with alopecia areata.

CDR3 sequence: CASSLRGSNNEQFF. The CDR3 DNA sequence: TGTGCCAGCAGCTTACGAGGGAGCAACAATGAGCAGTTCTTC. The rearrangement links TRBV7-8 to TRBJ2-1; TRBD2 might be the D (5 bases). The CDR3 extends over 14 amino acids. Germline V gives CDR1 SGHVS, CDR2 FQNEAQ. Between the trimmed V and J ends, which lost 2 bases and 5 bases, there was a span of 10 bases.

CDR3 nucleotide sequence: TGTGCCAGCAGCCATCGGACAGGCTACAATGAGCAGTTCTTC. Translated, it gives CASSHRTGYNEQFF. This chain joins TRBV14 and TRBJ2-1; 7 bases agree with TRBD1. This CDR3 comprises 14 residues. V trimming: 3 bases; J trimming: 3 bases; junction bases outside the gene matches: 2. The germline V gene has CDR1 SGHDN and CDR2 FVKESK.

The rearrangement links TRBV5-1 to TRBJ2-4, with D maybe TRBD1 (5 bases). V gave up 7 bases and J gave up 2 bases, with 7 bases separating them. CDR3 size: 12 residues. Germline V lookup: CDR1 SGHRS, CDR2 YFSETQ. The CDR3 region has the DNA TGCGCCAGCCAGGACACCAAAAACATTCAGTACTTC. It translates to CASQDTKNIQYF. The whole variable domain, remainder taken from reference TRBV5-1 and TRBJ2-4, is KAGVTQTPRYLIKTRGQQVTLSCSPISGHRSVSWYQQTPGQGLQFLFEYFSETQRNKGNFPGRFSGRQFSNSRSEMNVSTLELGDSALYLCASQDTKNIQYFGAGTRLSVL.

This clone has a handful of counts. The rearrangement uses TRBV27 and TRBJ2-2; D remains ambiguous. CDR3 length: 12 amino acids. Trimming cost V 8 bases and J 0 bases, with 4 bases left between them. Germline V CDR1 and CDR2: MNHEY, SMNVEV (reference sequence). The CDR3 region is CASLANTGELFF. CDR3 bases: TGTGCCAGCCTCGCGAACACCGGGGAGCTGTTTTTT.

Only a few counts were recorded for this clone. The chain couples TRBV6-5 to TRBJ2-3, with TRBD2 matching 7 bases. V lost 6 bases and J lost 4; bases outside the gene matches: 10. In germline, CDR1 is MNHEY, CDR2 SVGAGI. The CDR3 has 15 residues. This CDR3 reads CASSQSWGGADTQYF. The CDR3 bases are TGTGCCAGCAGCCAGTCTTGGGGGGGAGCAGATACGCAGTATTTT.

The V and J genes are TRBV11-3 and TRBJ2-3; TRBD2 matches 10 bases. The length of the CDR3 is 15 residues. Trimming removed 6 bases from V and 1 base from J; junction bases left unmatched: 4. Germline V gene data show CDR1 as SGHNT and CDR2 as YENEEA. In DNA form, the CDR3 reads TGTGCCAGCAGTCAGCTAGCGGGGGGCACAGATACGCAGTATTTT. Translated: CASSQLAGGTDTQYF.

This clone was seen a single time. The CDR3 DNA follows: TGTGCCAGCAGCCTAGAGAGGGGCGGGAATACGCAGTATTTT. Its translation: CASSLERGGNTQYF. The gene calls are TRBV7-8 and TRBJ2-3; D might be TRBD2 (6 bases). This CDR3 region has 14 residues. Germline assignment: CDR1 SGHVS and CDR2 FQNEAQ. V was clipped by 5 bases and J by 7 bases, with 16 bases between them.

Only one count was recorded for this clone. The CDR3 nucleotides read TGTGCCAGCAGCGAAAGACAGGGGGCGCATCAGGGCTACACCTTC. It yields the protein CASSERQGAHQGYTF. The V gene is TRBV7-9, the J gene TRBJ1-2; TRBD1 agrees at 10 bases. CDR1 SEHNR and CDR2 FQNEAQ come from the germline V gene (reference sequence). CDR3 length equals 15 residues. Trimming removed 5 bases from V and 8 bases from J; junction bases left unmatched: 11. The variable domain in full, with the rest retrieved from reference TRBV7-9 and TRBJ1-2, is DTGVSQNPRHKITKRGQNVTFRCDPISEHNRLYWYRQTLGQGPEFLTYFQNEAQLEKSRLLSDRFSAERPKGSFSTLEIQRTEQGDSAMYLCASSERQGAHQGYTFGSGTRLTVV.

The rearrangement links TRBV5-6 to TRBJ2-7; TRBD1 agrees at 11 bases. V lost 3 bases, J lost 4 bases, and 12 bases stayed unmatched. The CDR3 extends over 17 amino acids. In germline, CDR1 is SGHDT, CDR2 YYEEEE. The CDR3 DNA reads TGTGCCAGCAGCTCCAGGACAGGGGGCGTCCGATGGTACGAGCAGTACTTC. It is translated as CASSSRTGGVRWYEQYF.

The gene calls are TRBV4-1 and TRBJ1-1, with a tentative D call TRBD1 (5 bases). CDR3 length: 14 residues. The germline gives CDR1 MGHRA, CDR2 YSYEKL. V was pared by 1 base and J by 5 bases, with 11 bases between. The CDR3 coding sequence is TGCGCCAGCAGCCAAGGGCAGGGAGGAACTGAAGCTTTCTTT. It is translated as CASSQGQGGTEAFF.

CDR3: CASSPGEGTDTQYF. As DNA, the CDR3 is TGCGCCAGCAGCCCCGGAGAGGGGACAGATACGCAGTATTTT. The rearrangement links TRBV4-1 to TRBJ2-3; D could derive from TRBD1 or TRBD2 (5 bases each). Germline V CDR1 and CDR2: MGHRA, YSYEKL. The CDR3 is made up of 14 amino acids. V lost 4 bases to trimming and J lost 3 bases, with 11 bases between them.

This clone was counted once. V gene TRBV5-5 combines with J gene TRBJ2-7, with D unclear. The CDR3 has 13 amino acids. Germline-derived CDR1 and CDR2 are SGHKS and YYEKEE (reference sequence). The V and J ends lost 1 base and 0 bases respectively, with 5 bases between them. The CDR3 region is CASSLTDSYEQYF. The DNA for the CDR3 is TGTGCCAGCAGCTTGACAGACTCCTACGAGCAGTACTTC.

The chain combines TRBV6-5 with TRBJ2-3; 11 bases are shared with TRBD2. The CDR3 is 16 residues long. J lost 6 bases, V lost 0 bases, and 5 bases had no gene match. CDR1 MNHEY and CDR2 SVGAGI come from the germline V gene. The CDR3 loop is CASSYSPSGGSDTQYF. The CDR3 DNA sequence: TGTGCCAGCAGTTACTCACCTAGCGGGGGGTCCGATACGCAGTATTTT.

This chain's CDR3 is CASSSRTSASREQYF. Written as DNA, the CDR3 is TGTGCCAGCAGTTCGAGGACTAGCGCGTCGAGAGAGCAGTACTTC. V and J are TRBV27 and TRBJ2-7; TRBD2 matches at 9 bases. Germline values: CDR1 MNHEY, CDR2 SMNVEV (reference sequence). J lost 7 bases, V lost 4 bases, and 11 bases had no gene match. The CDR3 covers 15 residues.

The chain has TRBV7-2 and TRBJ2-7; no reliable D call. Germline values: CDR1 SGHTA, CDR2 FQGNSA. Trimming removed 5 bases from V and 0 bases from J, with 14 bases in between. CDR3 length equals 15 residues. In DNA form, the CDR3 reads TGTGCCAGCAGCCCAACATATTTCAGCTCCTACGAGCAGTACTTC. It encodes CASSPTYFSSYEQYF. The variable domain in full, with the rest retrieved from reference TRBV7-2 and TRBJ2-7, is GAGVSQSPSNKVTEKGKDVELRCDPISGHTALYWYRQSLGQGLEFLIYFQGNSAPDKSGLPSDRFSAERTGGSVSTLTIQRTQQEDSAVYLCASSPTYFSSYEQYFGPGTRLTVT.

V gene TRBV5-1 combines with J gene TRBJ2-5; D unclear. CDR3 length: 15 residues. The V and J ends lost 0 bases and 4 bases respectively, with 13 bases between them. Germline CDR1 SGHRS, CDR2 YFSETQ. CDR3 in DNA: TGCGCCAGCAGCTTGGCCGGGCCAACGGGAGAGACCCAGTACTTC. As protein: CASSLAGPTGETQYF.

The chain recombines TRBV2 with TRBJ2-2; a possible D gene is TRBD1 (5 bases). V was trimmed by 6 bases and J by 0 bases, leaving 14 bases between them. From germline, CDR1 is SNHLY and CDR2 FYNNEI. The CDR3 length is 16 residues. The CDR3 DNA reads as TGTGCCAGCAGAACTCCAGGGCGTACGAACACCGGGGAGCTGTTTTTT. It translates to CASRTPGRTNTGELFF. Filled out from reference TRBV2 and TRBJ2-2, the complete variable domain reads EPEVTQTPSHQVTQMGQEVILRCVPISNHLYFYWYRQILGQKVEFLVSFYNNEISEKSEIFDDQFSVERPDGSNFTLKIRSTKLEDSAMYFCASRTPGRTNTGELFFGEGSRLTVL.

CDR3 nucleotides: TGTGCCAGCAGCTATCAGGGACTAGCGGGGGGCTACGAGCAGTACTTC. Translated, it gives CASSYQGLAGGYEQYF. V and J are TRBV13 and TRBJ2-7; TRBD2 agrees at 15 bases. The V gene's germline CDR1 is PRHDT and CDR2 FYEKMQ (reference sequence). CDR3 length: 16 amino acids. The ends lost 4 bases at V and 3 bases at J; junction bases unmatched: 4.

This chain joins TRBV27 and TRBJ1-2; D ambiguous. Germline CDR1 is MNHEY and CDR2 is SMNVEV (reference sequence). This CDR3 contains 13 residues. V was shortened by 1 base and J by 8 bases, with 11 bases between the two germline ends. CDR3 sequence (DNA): TGTGCCAGCAGTTTATTATCTGGGTTCGGCTACACCTTC. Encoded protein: CASSLLSGFGYTF.

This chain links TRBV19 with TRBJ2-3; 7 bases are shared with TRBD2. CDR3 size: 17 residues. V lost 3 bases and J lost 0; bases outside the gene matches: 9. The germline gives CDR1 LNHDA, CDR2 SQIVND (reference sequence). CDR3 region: CASSISRGVASTDTQYF. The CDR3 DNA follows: TGTGCCAGTAGTATCTCCCGGGGGGTCGCTAGCACAGATACGCAGTATTTT.

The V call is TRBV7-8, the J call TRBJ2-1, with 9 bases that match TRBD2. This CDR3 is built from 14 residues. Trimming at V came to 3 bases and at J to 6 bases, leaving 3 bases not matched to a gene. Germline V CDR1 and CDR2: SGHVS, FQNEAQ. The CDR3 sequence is CASSFLAGPNEQFF. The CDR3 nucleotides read TGTGCCAGCAGCTTCCTAGCGGGGCCCAATGAGCAGTTCTTC. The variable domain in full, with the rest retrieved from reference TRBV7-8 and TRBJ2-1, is GAGVSQSPRYKVAKRGQDVALRCDPISGHVSLFWYQQALGQGPEFLTYFQNEAQLDKSGLPSDRFFAERPEGSVSTLKIQRTQQEDSAVYLCASSFLAGPNEQFFGPGTRLTVL.

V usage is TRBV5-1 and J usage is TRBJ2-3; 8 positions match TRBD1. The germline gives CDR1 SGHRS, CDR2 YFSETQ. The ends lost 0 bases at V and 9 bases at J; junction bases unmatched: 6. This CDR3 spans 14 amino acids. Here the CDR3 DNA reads TGCGCCAGCAGCTTGGGACAGGGGTCGGACACGCAGTATTTT. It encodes CASSLGQGSDTQYF.

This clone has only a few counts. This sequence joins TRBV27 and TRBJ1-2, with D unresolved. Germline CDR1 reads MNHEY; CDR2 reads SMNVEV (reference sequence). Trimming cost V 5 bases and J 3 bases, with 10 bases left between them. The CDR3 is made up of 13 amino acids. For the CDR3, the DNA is TGTGCCAGCAGTCCCATCGGGGACTATGGCTACACCTTC. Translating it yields CASSPIGDYGYTF.

CDR3 coding DNA: TGTGCCAGCAGCCCTAGCGGGGGAGGCCAAGAGACCCAGTACTTC. It specifies CASSPSGGGQETQYF. The chain joins TRBV7-9 to TRBJ2-5, with 10 nucleotides matching TRBD2. Germline V CDR1 and CDR2: SEHNR, FQNEAQ (reference sequence). V trimming: 5 bases; J trimming: 1 base; junction bases outside the gene matches: 4. This CDR3 contains 15 residues.

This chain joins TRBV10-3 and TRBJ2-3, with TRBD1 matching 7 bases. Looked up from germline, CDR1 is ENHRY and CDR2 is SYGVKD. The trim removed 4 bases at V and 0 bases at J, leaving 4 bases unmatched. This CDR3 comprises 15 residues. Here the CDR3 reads CAISVTGSSTDTQYF. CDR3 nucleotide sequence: TGTGCCATCAGTGTGACAGGGTCTAGCACAGATACGCAGTATTTT.

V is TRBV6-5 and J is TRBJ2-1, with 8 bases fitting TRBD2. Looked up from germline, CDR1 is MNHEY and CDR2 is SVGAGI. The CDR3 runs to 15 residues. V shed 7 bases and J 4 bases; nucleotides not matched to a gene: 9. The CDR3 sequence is CASNAGRGAYNEQFF. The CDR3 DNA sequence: TGTGCCAGCAACGCCGGGCGGGGGGCTTACAATGAGCAGTTCTTC.

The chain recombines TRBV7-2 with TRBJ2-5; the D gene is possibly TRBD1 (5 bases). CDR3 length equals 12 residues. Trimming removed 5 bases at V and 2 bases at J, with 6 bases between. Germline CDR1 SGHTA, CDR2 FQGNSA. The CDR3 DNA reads TGTGCCAGCAGCCACAGGCAAGAGACCCAGTACTTC. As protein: CASSHRQETQYF.

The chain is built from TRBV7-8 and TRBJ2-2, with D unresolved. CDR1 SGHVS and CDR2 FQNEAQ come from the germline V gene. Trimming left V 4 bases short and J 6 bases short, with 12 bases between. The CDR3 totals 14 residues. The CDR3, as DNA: TGTGCCAGCAGCTCTATTGCCGGCGCCGGGGAGCTGTTTTTT. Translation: CASSSIAGAGELFF.

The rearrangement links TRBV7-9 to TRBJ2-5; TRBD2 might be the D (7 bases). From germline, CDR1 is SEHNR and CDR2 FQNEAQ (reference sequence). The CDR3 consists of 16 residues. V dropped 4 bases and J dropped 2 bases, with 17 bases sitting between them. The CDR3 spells CASSSRGGYLQETQYF. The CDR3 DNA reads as TGTGCCAGCAGCTCTAGGGGGGGATACCTACAAGAGACCCAGTACTTC.

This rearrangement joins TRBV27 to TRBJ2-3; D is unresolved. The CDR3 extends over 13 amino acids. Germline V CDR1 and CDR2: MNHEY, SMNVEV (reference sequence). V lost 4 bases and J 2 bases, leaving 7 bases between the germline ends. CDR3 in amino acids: CASSSTYTDTQYF. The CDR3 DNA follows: TGTGCCAGCAGTTCAACTTACACAGATACGCAGTATTTT.

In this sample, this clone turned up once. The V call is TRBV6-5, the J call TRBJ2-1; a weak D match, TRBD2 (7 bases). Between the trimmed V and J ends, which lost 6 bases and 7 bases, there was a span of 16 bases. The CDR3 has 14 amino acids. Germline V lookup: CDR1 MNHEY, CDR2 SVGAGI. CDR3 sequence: CASSPLGGLNEQFF. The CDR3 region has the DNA TGTGCCAGCAGCCCTCTGGGGGGGCTGAATGAGCAGTTCTTC.

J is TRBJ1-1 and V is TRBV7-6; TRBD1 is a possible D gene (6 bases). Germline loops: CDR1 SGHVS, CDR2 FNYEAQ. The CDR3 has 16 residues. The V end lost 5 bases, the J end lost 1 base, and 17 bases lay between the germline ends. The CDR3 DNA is TGTGCCAGCAGCCCCGAGCGACACAGGGCGAACACTGAAGCTTTCTTT. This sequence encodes CASSPERHRANTEAFF.